A single sample gave rise to the 21 T cell receptor beta chains below, sequenced in a study of graft-versus-host responses after intestinal transplantation (dated by TCRdb to the early 2020s). Libraries were made using the immunoSEQ multiplex PCR assay. TCRdb took over this immuneACCESS table, retaining in-frame rearrangements with V and J assigned. Such tables are incomplete; in checked studies, under half of the missing clones stem from an unresolved V gene, and the remainder is unexplained. The sample contains 65,000 to 85,000 clones, roughly 84% of them found a single time. 7.5% to 8.5% of the sample lies in the top ten. This sample's time point label indicates: cells obtained before transplantation from donor or recipient. The antigens of these receptors remain unknown. The specimen was unstimulated CD8+ T cells sorted from spleen or lymph node cells, collected before transplant. The receptors here all came from a human donor who was the organ donor for an intestinal transplant.

J is TRBJ2-2 and V is TRBV4-1, with D hard to call. Trimming took off 1 base at V and 6 bases at J, with 9 bases between the two ends. The CDR3 runs 14 residues. CDR1 MGHRA and CDR2 YSYEKL come from the germline V gene. CDR3 amino acids: CASSQAQDAGELFF. CDR3 nucleotides: TGCGCCAGCAGCCAAGCGCAGGACGCCGGGGAGCTGTTTTTT.

The chain recombines TRBV28 with TRBJ1-6; 7 bases are shared with TRBD1. CDR1 is MDHEN and CDR2 is SYDVKM in the germline V gene. The trim removed 5 bases at V and 9 bases at J, leaving 13 bases unmatched. CDR3 size: 16 residues. As DNA, the CDR3 is TGTGCCAGCAGTATCCCGGCAGGGGGTTATGGTTCACCCCTCCACTTT. Its protein product is CASSIPAGGYGSPLHF.

The chain is built from TRBV2 and TRBJ2-7; D perhaps matches TRBD2 (6 bases). Germline V gene data show CDR1 as SNHLY and CDR2 as FYNNEI. There are 15 residues in the CDR3. V gave up 6 bases and J gave up 2 bases, with 17 bases separating them. DNA for the CDR3: TGTGCCAGCAGATCCGGTCGGGGGTTCGCCTACGAGCAGTACTTC. This codes for CASRSGRGFAYEQYF.

V and J are TRBV19 and TRBJ2-6; D gene uncertain. Trimming took off 3 bases at V and 0 bases at J, with 15 bases between the two ends. The CDR3 contains 18 residues. Germline assignment: CDR1 LNHDA and CDR2 SQIVND (reference sequence). The CDR3, as DNA: TGTGCCAGTAGTATGGGCGGCAGGCTTAGCTCTGGGGCCAACGTCCTGACTTTC. Amino acids: CASSMGGRLSSGANVLTF. The entire variable domain, with the rest obtained from reference TRBV19 and TRBJ2-6, is as follows: DGGITQSPKYLFRKEGQNVTLSCEQNLNHDAMYWYRQDPGQGLRLIYYSQIVNDFQKGDIAEGYSVSREKKESFPLTVTSAQKNPTAFYLCASSMGGRLSSGANVLTFGAGSRLTVL.

The chain combines TRBV7-9 with TRBJ1-3; possibly TRBD1 for D (5 bases). Germline CDR1 reads SEHNR; CDR2 reads FQNEAQ (reference sequence). CDR3 length equals 15 residues. Trimming removed 2 bases from V and 6 bases from J, with 14 bases in between. CDR3 sequence: CASSLIGGGVNTIYF. CDR3 nucleotides: TGTGCCAGCAGCTTAATCGGCGGAGGGGTAAACACCATATATTTT.

This sequence joins TRBV15 and TRBJ2-1; 7 bases map to TRBD1. The CDR3 extends over 14 amino acids. V was clipped by 5 bases and J by 7 bases; unmatched bases: 8. Germline-derived CDR1 and CDR2 are LNHNV and YYDKDF (reference sequence). The CDR3 nucleotides read TGTGCCACCAGCGGACTTAGGGGGCTTAATGAGCAGTTCTTC. Translation: CATSGLRGLNEQFF.

The chain has TRBV6-5 and TRBJ2-2; possible D gene TRBD1, 5 bases. V was pared by 2 bases and J by 7 bases, with 11 bases between. This CDR3 spans 14 amino acids. Germline lookup yields CDR1 MNHEY and CDR2 SVGAGI. The CDR3 here is CASSYETEGGELFF. In DNA form, the CDR3 reads TGTGCCAGCAGTTACGAGACAGAAGGCGGGGAGCTGTTTTTT.

The V gene is TRBV9, the J gene TRBJ2-5; D uncertain. Germline V gives CDR1 SGDLS, CDR2 YYNGEE. Deletions cut 0 bases from V and 4 bases from J, with 13 bases between. The CDR3 totals 15 residues. CDR3 nucleotides: TGTGCCAGCAGCGTAGAGAGGTATCCAGGAGAGACCCAGTACTTC. Protein sequence: CASSVERYPGETQYF.

The V call is TRBV11-2, the J call TRBJ2-5, with TRBD1 matching over 8 bases. This CDR3 spans 18 amino acids. Germline values: CDR1 SGHAT, CDR2 FQNNGV. V lost 8 bases, J lost 5 bases, and 22 bases stayed unmatched. The CDR3: CASWGYMPGQGPRETQYF. CDR3 DNA: TGTGCCAGCTGGGGGTACATGCCAGGACAGGGCCCACGTGAGACCCAGTACTTC.

The gene calls are TRBV19 and TRBJ2-3, with 12 nucleotides matching TRBD1. There are 15 residues in the CDR3. The V and J ends lost 8 bases and 6 bases, in that order; junction bases with no gene match: 9. Germline loops: CDR1 LNHDA, CDR2 SQIVND (reference sequence). CDR3 protein: CASGGTGGQGDTQYF. In DNA, the CDR3 is TGTGCCAGTGGCGGGACAGGGGGCCAAGGGGATACGCAGTATTTT.

The chain combines TRBV9 with TRBJ1-2; TRBD1 is a possible D gene (6 bases). Per the germline V gene, CDR1 is SGDLS and CDR2 is YYNGEE. Deletions cut 3 bases from V and 10 bases from J, with 13 bases between. The CDR3 is 12 residues long. The CDR3 nucleotides are TGTGCCAGCAGCGGTGGGGGGGGCAACTACACCTTC. It is translated as CASSGGGGNYTF.

On this clone itself: The DNA is left out, because the CDR3 cannot be placed on it with certainty; the CDR3 is given as TCRdb lists it. The CDR3: CASSKWGTGTGELFF. The chain carries TRBV21-1 and TRBJ2-2; no DNA check was done on the table's D call, TRBD1. TRBV21-1 is classified as a pseudogene. The CDR3 sequence runs 15 residues, both termini included.

V usage is TRBV25-1 and J usage is TRBJ1-2; 7 bases match TRBD1. The CDR3 has 15 residues. The V and J ends lost 9 bases and 0 bases, in that order; junction bases with no gene match: 10. Germline CDR1 and CDR2: MGHDK and SYGVNS. The DNA for the CDR3 is TGTGCCAGTACGGACAGGCTTACTCCTAACTATGGCTACACCTTC. Its translation is CASTDRLTPNYGYTF.

The rearrangement uses TRBV7-9 and TRBJ2-1; 10 bases line up with TRBD1. V lost 3 bases to trimming and J lost 9 bases; unmatched junction nucleotides: 14. The CDR3 totals 17 residues. Germline CDR1 and CDR2: SEHNR and FQNEAQ (reference sequence). The CDR3 DNA reads as TGTGCCAGCAGCTTCCCATCCGGGACAGGGGACGTTAGTGAGCAGTTCTTC. It encodes CASSFPSGTGDVSEQFF.

The V and J genes are TRBV5-4 and TRBJ2-1, with a tentative D call TRBD1 (6 bases). Germline lookup yields CDR1 SGHNT and CDR2 YYREEE (reference sequence). Trimming took 2 bases from V and 12 from J, leaving 12 bases between them. The CDR3 is 12 residues long. DNA for the CDR3: TGTGCCAGCAGCTTCGAGGGGGAAGGGCAGTTCTTC. It translates to CASSFEGEGQFF.

The J gene is TRBJ2-1, the V gene TRBV27, with 7 bases lining up with TRBD2. The V segment lost 5 bases and the J segment 5 bases; nucleotides outside the gene matches: 9. Germline assignment: CDR1 MNHEY and CDR2 SMNVEV (reference sequence). This CDR3 contains 15 residues. The CDR3 DNA is TGTGCCAGCAGTCCCCTGGGCGGGGGTAACAATGAGCAGTTCTTC. Translating it yields CASSPLGGGNNEQFF.

As to this clone: This sample includes further DNA sequences coding for the same CDR3. V is TRBV28 and J is TRBJ1-4, with TRBD1 matching over 7 bases. The CDR3 covers 14 residues. The J segment lost 7 bases and the V segment lost 10 bases, leaving 12 bases of the junction unmatched. Germline loops: CDR1 MDHEN, CDR2 SYDVKM. The CDR3 coding sequence is TGTGCCACAATGGACTCGACAGGGTTTGAAAAACTGTTTTTT. It translates to CATMDSTGFEKLFF.

This clone was observed a single time. This chain connects TRBV19 to TRBJ2-1; D is possibly TRBD2 (7 bases). This CDR3 comprises 15 residues. V dropped 3 bases and J dropped 2 bases, with 11 bases sitting between them. The germline V gene has CDR1 LNHDA and CDR2 SQIVND (reference sequence). The CDR3 sequence: CASSMRGGTYNEQFF. DNA of the CDR3: TGTGCCAGTAGTATGCGCGGGGGCACCTACAATGAGCAGTTCTTC.

The V gene is TRBV11-2, the J gene TRBJ1-4; D not certain. V shed 5 bases and J shed 4 bases, with 5 bases lying between them. The germline gives CDR1 SGHAT, CDR2 FQNNGV. The CDR3 totals 12 residues. The CDR3: CASSAFNEKLFF. The CDR3 nucleotides are TGTGCCAGCAGCGCGTTTAATGAAAAACTGTTTTTT.

A few counts support this clone. This chain links TRBV2 with TRBJ1-1; 8 nucleotides match TRBD1. In germline, CDR1 is SNHLY, CDR2 FYNNEI. The CDR3 contains 15 residues. The junction had 8 bases not matched to a gene; V was cut back by 8 bases and J by 0 bases. CDR3 region: CASSETGAMNTEAFF. The CDR3 coding sequence is TGTGCCAGCTCGGAGACAGGGGCCATGAACACTGAAGCTTTCTTT.

The chain is built from TRBV7-8 and TRBJ1-6; possible D gene TRBD1, 6 bases. The CDR3 length is 14 residues. Germline CDR1 SGHVS, CDR2 FQNEAQ. Trimming stripped 5 bases from V and 7 bases from J, with 12 bases between. CDR3 residues: CASSLLTGNSPLHF. The DNA of the CDR3 is TGTGCCAGCAGCCTACTTACAGGGAATTCACCCCTCCACTTT.